This paragraph covers one T cell receptor (beta chain) sequence. These data belong to a study of blood T cell repertoires in COVID-19. Whole-study context: Acute and convalescent COVID-19 specimens originated in the United States, Italy and Spain.

Germline V CDR1 and CDR2: DFQATT, SNEGSKA (reference sequence). The CDR3 is 10 amino acids. Assay: immunoSEQ multiplex PCR; the TCRdb copy retains only in-frame clones and omits some. The top ten hold about 13% of the sample, which has roughly 200,000 clones, around 84% seen once. The chain joins TRBV20-1 to TRBJ1-2, with D perhaps matching TRBD1 (6 bases). The clonotype comes from a human donor in a cohort sampled during active COVID-19. The source material was peripheral blood. CDR3 residues: CIQGNYGYTF. CDR3 bases: TGCATTCAGGGGAACTATGGCTACACCTTC.